These 32 T cell receptor beta chains share one sample of origin, sequenced in a study of T cell responses to AZD1222 COVID-19 vaccine. TCRdb's copy holds only in-frame clones and misses some; the assay was immunoSEQ multiplex PCR. The sample has some 130,000 clones; just over 85% are singletons. Sequenced here: peripheral blood, sampled on day 0 of AZD1222 vaccination. All receptors derive from an adult in good health.

This chain links TRBV19 with TRBJ2-7, with TRBD2 matching 12 bases. The junction had 14 bases not matched to a gene; V was cut back by 6 bases and J by 5 bases. Germline loops: CDR1 LNHDA, CDR2 SQIVND (reference sequence). The CDR3 loop spans 17 amino acids. For the CDR3, the DNA is TGTGCCAGTAGCGAAGGGACACTACTAGCGGGGGGTAACGAGCAGTACTTC. Translated, it gives CASSEGTLLAGGNEQYF.

V is TRBV6-1 and J is TRBJ2-1; 9 nucleotides align to TRBD2. This CDR3 has 17 amino acids. The trim removed 3 bases at V and 4 bases at J, leaving 10 bases unmatched. The V gene's germline CDR1 is MNHNS and CDR2 SASEGT. The CDR3, as DNA: TGTGCCAGCAGTGACCCTTTGCGGGCGGGGGGGTACAATGAGCAGTTCTTC. Protein: CASSDPLRAGGYNEQFF.

The V call is TRBV2, the J call TRBJ1-1, with no clear D. CDR1 is SNHLY and CDR2 is FYNNEI in the germline V gene. The V gene lost 8 bases and the J gene lost 5 bases, with 6 bases spanning the gap. This CDR3 has 10 residues. The CDR3 loop reads CASVSTEAFF. The CDR3 nucleotides are TGTGCCAGCGTCTCTACTGAAGCTTTCTTT.

The V call is TRBV7-9, the J call TRBJ1-6, with D maybe TRBD1 (5 bases). The CDR3 consists of 16 residues. Germline assignment: CDR1 SEHNR and CDR2 FQNEAQ (reference sequence). Between the trimmed V and J ends, which lost 5 bases and 8 bases, there was a span of 19 bases. CDR3 sequence (DNA): TGTGCCAGCAGCACCCCCTCGGGGGGGAAAGATTCACCCCTCCACTTT. Translating gives CASSTPSGGKDSPLHF.

The chain is built from TRBV11-2 and TRBJ2-2; no firm D call. In germline, CDR1 is SGHAT, CDR2 FQNNGV. This CDR3 spans 13 amino acids. V gave up 5 bases and J gave up 0 bases, with 4 bases separating them. This CDR3 reads CASSLSNTGELFF. The CDR3 coding sequence is TGTGCCAGCAGCCTTTCGAACACCGGGGAGCTGTTTTTT.

This clone is a singleton in its sample. V is TRBV5-1 and J is TRBJ2-7, with D possibly matching TRBD1 (6 bases). The CDR3 is 16 amino acids. Germline CDR1 SGHRS, CDR2 YFSETQ. Trimming took 3 bases from V and 4 from J, leaving 20 bases between them. CDR3 DNA: TGCGCCAGCAGCTGGGGGCAGTACCGGACCCTTTACGAGCAGTACTTC. It codes for CASSWGQYRTLYEQYF.

The genes are TRBV10-1 and TRBJ2-7; D might be TRBD1 or TRBD2, each matching 5 bases. The CDR3 extends over 13 amino acids. Germline values: CDR1 WNHNN, CDR2 SYGVQD (reference sequence). Trimming pared 3 bases from V and 4 bases from J, leaving 10 bases between. The CDR3 DNA is TGCGCCAGCAGTGACCCCGGGACGTACGAGCAGTACTTC. Protein: CASSDPGTYEQYF.

This clone was observed a handful of times. The gene calls are TRBV10-3 and TRBJ2-3; 15 bases line up with TRBD2. There are 18 residues in the CDR3. CDR1 is ENHRY, CDR2 SYGVKD, per germline. Trimming at V came to 0 bases and at J to 5 bases, leaving 6 bases not matched to a gene. CDR3 sequence (DNA): TGTGCCATCAGTGAGTCGGAAGGACTAGCGGGGGGGCTAGATACGCAGTATTTT. Translating it yields CAISESEGLAGGLDTQYF.

CDR3 loop: CASSRSADNYGYTF. For the CDR3, the DNA is TGCGCCAGCAGCCGTTCTGCTGATAACTATGGCTACACCTTC. The V and J genes are TRBV5-1 and TRBJ1-2; D unclear. Looked up from germline, CDR1 is SGHRS and CDR2 is YFSETQ. The CDR3 extends over 14 amino acids. V shed 4 bases and J shed 1 base, with 11 bases lying between them.

J is TRBJ2-3 and V is TRBV2; D is perhaps TRBD2 (7 bases). Trimming took 4 bases from V and 5 from J, leaving 13 bases between them. Germline values: CDR1 SNHLY, CDR2 FYNNEI. CDR3 length equals 14 residues. CDR3 sequence: CASSARGREDTQYF. CDR3 bases: TGTGCCAGCAGTGCGCGGGGGCGAGAAGATACGCAGTATTTT.

The chain has TRBV15 and TRBJ1-1, with 7 bases aligning to TRBD1. The CDR3 has 16 amino acids. Germline-derived CDR1 and CDR2 are LNHNV and YYDKDF (reference sequence). V was pared by 1 base and J by 4 bases, with 9 bases of the junction left unmatched. CDR3 sequence: CATSRGQGVRSTEAFF. The CDR3 coding sequence is TGTGCCACCAGCAGAGGGCAGGGGGTTCGAAGCACTGAAGCTTTCTTT. Looking up the rest from reference TRBV15 and TRBJ1-1 gives the full variable domain: DAMVIQNPRYQVTQFGKPVTLSCSQTLNHNVMYWYQQKSSQAPKLLFHYYDKDFNNEADTPDNFQSRRPNTSFCFLDIRSPGLGDTAMYLCATSRGQGVRSTEAFFGQGTRLTVV.

V and J are TRBV7-9 and TRBJ2-2, with D perhaps matching TRBD1 (6 bases). Trimming took off 6 bases at V and 2 bases at J, with 13 bases between the two ends. The germline V gene encodes CDR1 SEHNR and CDR2 FQNEAQ (reference sequence). The CDR3 sequence is 15 residues long. CDR3 region: CASSPGTLNTGELFF. CDR3 sequence (DNA): TGTGCCAGCAGTCCCGGGACACTTAACACCGGGGAGCTGTTTTTT.

This clone was counted between two and nine times. The chain links TRBV7-2 to TRBJ1-5, with no clear D. CDR1 and CDR2 from the germline V gene are SGHTA and FQGNSA. Trimming pared 5 bases from V and 1 base from J, leaving 9 bases between. The CDR3 has 14 amino acids. CDR3 nucleotide sequence: TGTGCCAGCAGCCACCGACGGAGCAATCAGCCCCAGCATTTT. Encoded protein: CASSHRRSNQPQHF.

The chain combines TRBV11-1 with TRBJ1-1; D is possibly TRBD1 (5 bases). Trimming removed 5 bases from V and 2 bases from J, with 15 bases in between. Germline assignment: CDR1 SGHAT and CDR2 FQDESV (reference sequence). CDR3 length equals 15 residues. In DNA form, the CDR3 reads TGTGCCAGCAGCGCAATGGGGCGGGGTAACACTGAAGCTTTCTTT. Translating gives CASSAMGRGNTEAFF.

The chain is built from TRBV5-8 and TRBJ1-6, with TRBD1 as a possible D gene (5 bases). CDR3 length: 14 residues. The germline CDR1 and CDR2 sequences are SGHTS and YDEGEE. V gave up 0 bases and J gave up 8 bases, with 9 bases separating them. The CDR3 protein is CASSLGGIDSPLHF. Here the CDR3 DNA reads TGTGCCAGCAGCTTGGGGGGGATTGATTCACCCCTCCACTTT.

The V call is TRBV18, the J call TRBJ2-1, with 7 bases matching TRBD2. The germline CDR1 and CDR2 sequences are KGHSH and LQKENI. The CDR3 is 14 residues long. Trimming removed 3 bases from V and 5 bases from J; junction bases left unmatched: 4. CDR3 loop: CASSPGLSHNEQFF. Written as DNA, the CDR3 is TGTGCCAGCTCACCGGGACTATCCCACAATGAGCAGTTCTTC.

The chain is built from TRBV7-2 and TRBJ1-1, with D possibly being TRBD1 (5 bases). The germline V gene encodes CDR1 SGHTA and CDR2 FQGNSA. Between the trimmed V and J ends, which lost 8 bases and 0 bases, there was a span of 10 bases. The CDR3 is 13 amino acids. CDR3 DNA sequence: TGTGCCAGCCAGCTGGGGCTGAACACTGAAGCTTTCTTT. It translates to CASQLGLNTEAFF.

This clone has just a few counts. The chain joins TRBV6-2 or TRBV6-3 to TRBJ2-5; D unclear. V dropped 1 base and J dropped 0 bases, with 18 bases sitting between them. Germline V gene lookup returns CDR1 MNHEY and CDR2 SVGEGT. The CDR3 consists of 18 residues. The CDR3 coding sequence is TGTGCCAGCAGTTACTTTGGGTTAGGCGGTATCGACCAAGAGACCCAGTACTTC. Its protein is CASSYFGLGGIDQETQYF.

The chain has TRBV2 and TRBJ2-2; 8 nucleotides agree with TRBD1. Trimming took 7 bases from V and 3 from J; bases not matched to a gene: 4. The CDR3 extends over 14 amino acids. CDR1 and CDR2 from the germline V gene are SNHLY and FYNNEI. The CDR3 loop reads CASNGGQDTGELFF. In nucleotides, the CDR3 is TGTGCCAGCAACGGGGGACAGGACACCGGGGAGCTGTTTTTT.

The chain links TRBV7-3 to TRBJ2-2; 8 nucleotides match TRBD1. This CDR3 region has 15 residues. V was pared by 2 bases and J by 5 bases, with 4 bases of the junction left unmatched. Per germline, CDR1 SGHTA and CDR2 FQGTGA. CDR3 protein: CASSLQGAETGELFF. CDR3 in DNA: TGTGCCAGCAGCTTACAGGGGGCGGAAACCGGGGAGCTGTTTTTT.

This chain connects TRBV30 to TRBJ1-5; D remains ambiguous. Germline CDR1 and CDR2: GTSNPN and SVGIG (reference sequence). The V end lost 3 bases, the J end lost 3 bases, and 9 bases lay between the germline ends. CDR3 size: 13 residues. CDR3 region: CAWSELHNQPQHF. The DNA of the CDR3 is TGTGCCTGGAGCGAACTTCACAATCAGCCCCAGCATTTT.

The V and J genes are TRBV28 and TRBJ1-1, with D unresolved. The V and J ends lost 6 bases and 0 bases respectively, with 8 bases between them. There are 13 residues in the CDR3. In germline, CDR1 is MDHEN, CDR2 SYDVKM. CDR3 protein: CASSQDMNTEAFF. The CDR3 DNA follows: TGTGCCAGCAGCCAAGACATGAACACTGAAGCTTTCTTT.

CDR3 nucleotides: TGTGCCAGCAGCCAGGAGAGAGGGACTGAAGCTTTCTTT. Protein sequence: CASSQERGTEAFF. The chain carries TRBV7-9 and TRBJ1-1; no definite D call. Germline V gene lookup returns CDR1 SEHNR and CDR2 FQNEAQ (reference sequence). Deletions cut 5 bases from V and 5 bases from J, with 12 bases between. The CDR3 contains 13 residues.

This clone was seen only once. The chain combines TRBV6-5 with TRBJ2-7; possibly TRBD1 or TRBD2 for D (6 bases each). Germline V gene sequence: CDR1 MNHEY, CDR2 SVGAGI. The germline V and J ends were trimmed by 6 bases and 0 bases, with 15 bases remaining between them. The CDR3 contains 15 residues. The chain's CDR3 is CASRRRGKASYEQYF. The CDR3 DNA sequence: TGTGCCAGCAGGAGGAGGGGGAAGGCCTCCTACGAGCAGTACTTC.

The chain has TRBV7-2 and TRBJ2-5; perhaps TRBD1 as D (5 bases). Germline-derived CDR1 and CDR2 are SGHTA and FQGNSA. The length of the CDR3 is 13 residues. V lost 5 bases, J lost 5 bases, and 12 bases lay in between. CDR3 residues: CASSPRTWETQYF. Here the CDR3 DNA reads TGTGCCAGCAGCCCGCGGACATGGGAGACCCAGTACTTC.

The chain uses TRBV19 and TRBJ2-3; 9 positions match TRBD1. Germline CDR1 is LNHDA and CDR2 is SQIVND (reference sequence). V trimming: 5 bases; J trimming: 6 bases; junction bases outside the gene matches: 9. The CDR3 length is 15 residues. The CDR3 region has the DNA TGTGCCAGTAGTGATAAGACAGGGGGTGTTGATACGCAGTATTTT. As protein: CASSDKTGGVDTQYF.

CDR3 amino acids: CASSLIPDQPQHF. CDR3 coding DNA: TGCGCCAGCAGCTTGATTCCTGATCAGCCCCAGCATTTT. V and J are TRBV5-1 and TRBJ1-5; D is uncertain. Germline lookup yields CDR1 SGHRS and CDR2 YFSETQ. The V gene lost 1 base and the J gene lost 5 bases, with 7 bases spanning the gap. This CDR3 spans 13 amino acids.

The rearrangement uses TRBV11-2 and TRBJ2-6, with D maybe TRBD2 (6 bases). V was clipped by 6 bases and J by 3 bases, with 12 bases between them. CDR1 and CDR2 (germline): SGHAT, FQNNGV. The CDR3 sequence is 15 residues long. CDR3 bases: TGTGCCAGCAGACCTTGGGGGGATGGGGCCAACGTCCTGACTTTC. Amino acid sequence: CASRPWGDGANVLTF.

The chain has TRBV18 and TRBJ1-5; 7 bases align to TRBD1. Trimming cost V 1 base and J 5 bases; bases outside gene matches: 5. The CDR3 consists of 15 residues. The V gene's germline CDR1 is KGHSH and CDR2 LQKENI. CDR3 residues: CASSPRTGEDQPQHF. CDR3 coding DNA: TGTGCCAGCTCACCACGCACAGGGGAGGATCAGCCCCAGCATTTT.

The rearrangement links TRBV6-4 to TRBJ1-2; D unresolved. V lost 10 bases and J 6 bases, leaving 18 bases between the germline ends. CDR1 is MRHNA and CDR2 is SNTAGT in the germline V gene. CDR3 length: 13 amino acids. The CDR3 loop is CATRATRFDGYTF. The CDR3 DNA sequence: TGTGCCACCCGAGCGACCCGTTTCGATGGCTACACCTTC.

The chain couples TRBV4-3 to TRBJ1-4, with 7 bases identical to TRBD1. V was pared by 1 base and J by 0 bases, with 5 bases of the junction left unmatched. Looked up from germline, CDR1 is LGHNA and CDR2 is YSLEER. This CDR3 is built from 17 residues. CDR3 residues: CASSQGQGGATNEKLFF. For the CDR3, the DNA is TGCGCCAGCAGCCAAGGGCAGGGGGGTGCAACTAATGAAAAACTGTTTTTT.

The chain is built from TRBV18 and TRBJ1-3; D gene ambiguous. From germline, CDR1 is KGHSH and CDR2 LQKENI. Trimming removed 2 bases from V and 10 bases from J, with 21 bases in between. CDR3 size: 16 residues. The CDR3 spells CASSPSRIGLVNTIYF. In nucleotides, the CDR3 is TGTGCCAGCTCACCATCCAGGATCGGTTTAGTGAATACCATATATTTT.